This T cell receptor (beta chain) is from a study of T cells after yellow fever vaccination. Study observations and caveats: Highly abundant clonotypes carried over from the bulk population could end up in FACS-sorted repertoires as contaminants. Peaking faster, on day 5 versus 15, the secondary response was nonetheless weaker.

As TCR cDNA was made by 5'RACE template switching, a universal primer site and UMIs were added. TCRdb re-called the 5' RACE reads with MiXCR, one entry per CDR3 protein. The data hold a few hundred thousand distinct CDR3 sequences, with 3% to 4.5% observed a single time. On this clonotype: Its target is not known.

This specimen consisted of PBMCs, obtained 5 days after the yellow fever booster vaccination. The clonotype was recovered from a man between 18 and 29 years old who received the YFV17D yellow fever vaccine.

CDR3 DNA sequence: TGTGCCAGCAAGCGGGAAGAGACCCAGTACTTC. This codes for CASKREETQYF. The chain employs TRBV7-8 and TRBJ2-5; possible D gene TRBD2, 6 bases. The germline CDR1 and CDR2 sequences are SGHVS and FQNEAQ. Trimming stripped 7 bases from V and 3 bases from J, with 6 bases between. The CDR3 extends over 11 amino acids.